This T cell receptor beta chain was observed in a study of T-cell memory formation after mild COVID-19. A note on this clonotype: Its antigen remains unidentified.

MiXCR, run by TCRdb on the 5' RACE reads, gives a single entry per CDR3 protein. The sample contains about 610,000 distinct CDR3 sequences, 15% to 20% of which appear only once. Whole-study results and caveats: Researchers report contracting CD4+ clones mostly in CM and EM, with CD8+ clones in EMRA. Later expanders leaned CD4+, whereas clones that contracted between day 15 and 85 were balanced CD4/CD8.

V lost 1 base and J 0 bases, leaving 11 bases between the germline ends. The CDR3 runs 16 residues. Per germline, CDR1 LNHNV and CDR2 YYDKDF (reference sequence). The clonotype comes from an adult woman who had mild COVID-19 (a few samples of this study predate the infection). Cell type and time point are not known. The sequenced material came from PBMCs or a T cell subset sorted from them (not recorded which). J is TRBJ2-3 and V is TRBV15; TRBD2 is a possible D gene (5 bases). CDR3 in DNA: TGTGCCACCAGCAGAGGTATGGGCGGGAGCACAGATACGCAGTATTTT. It translates to CATSRGMGGSTDTQYF.